This TCR beta chain was identified in a study of blood T cell repertoires in COVID-19. Germline V gives CDR1 MDHEN, CDR2 SYDVKM. V trimming: 2 bases; J trimming: 4 bases; junction bases outside the gene matches: 5. This CDR3 has 15 amino acids. Clones were sequenced by immunoSEQ multiplex PCR, and TCRdb holds only the in-frame ones, with some missing. The sample yields some 23,000 clones, about 83% seen once. The chain combines TRBV28 with TRBJ1-5; 7 nucleotides align to TRBD1. The origin of this receptor is a human donor with active COVID-19. The donor label of this sample is uncertain. Input material: peripheral blood. CDR3 sequence reads: CASSLRRGQNQPQHF. CDR3 sequence (DNA): TGTGCCAGCAGTTTAAGGAGGGGGCAAAATCAGCCCCAGCATTTT. Based on the CDR3 plus reference TRBV28 and TRBJ1-5, the full variable domain is DVKVTQSSRYLVKRTGEKVFLECVQDMDHENMFWYRQDPGLGLRLIYFSYDVKMKEKGDIPEGYSVSREKKERFSLILESASTNQTSMYLCASSLRRGQNQPQHFGDGTRLSIL.